These T cell receptor beta chains were read from a single sample in a study of OX40 agonist ivuxolimab in advanced cancers. The assay was immunoSEQ multiplex PCR, and TCRdb's table has in-frame clones only and misses some. The sample consists of about 76,000 clones, 70% to 90% of them appearing once. The sample consisted of CD4+ or CD8+ T cells sorted from blood, taken in a trial of the OX40 agonist ivuxolimab. The receptors here all came from an adult with an advanced solid tumor such as melanoma, head and neck, liver or kidney cancer. The CDR3 runs from the conserved cysteine through the conserved F or W. Clone size is stated in some rows and not others, as once, few, many or a class when expanded.

NA,TRBV30,TRBJ1-4,CAWRGQGSTNEKLFF
NA,TRBV30,TRBJ2-7,CAWSVLGAYEQYF
NA,TRBV30,TRBJ2-3,CAWRESGGPTDTQYF
few,TRBV19,TRBJ1-5,CASSIGGGGNQPQHF
NA,TRBV10-3,TRBJ2-6,CAISQESGANVLTF
few,TRBV2,TRBJ1-6,CASKGEAYNSPLHF
NA,TRBV6-1,TRBJ1-2,CASRTGVLYGYTF
NA,TRBV27,TRBJ2-3,CASSFGGLTDTQYF
NA,TRBV7-2,TRBJ2-3,CASSPQLADTQYF
NA,TRBV9,TRBJ1-4,CASSVVGASNEKLFF
NA,TRBV5-1,TRBJ1-4,CASSFQGQGHTNEKLFF
few,TRBV6-1,TRBJ1-1,CATRTENTEAFF
NA,TRBV6-5,TRBJ1-6,CASRPSGAYNSPLHF
NA,TRBV6-5,TRBJ1-2,CASRNGNFYGYTF
NA,TRBV2,TRBJ1-4,CASRVAIGKLFF
NA,TRBV6-6,TRBJ2-7,CASSYSWAGSYEQYF
once,TRBV5-1,TRBJ2-1,CASSLIFDEQFF
few,TRBV7-2,TRBJ1-5,CASSLVVGQPQHF
NA,TRBV18,TRBJ2-1,CASSLNRDHEQFF
NA,TRBV18,TRBJ2-7,CASTRGPGQGPEQYF
NA,TRBV7-2,TRBJ1-5,CASSPRRGDSNQPQHF
few,TRBV30,TRBJ1-3,CAWSGKGIGGNTIYF
once,TRBV30,TRBJ2-3,CGASGGAQNTDTQYF
NA,TRBV11-2,TRBJ2-7,CASSEPLRGQYEQYF
NA,TRBV5-5,TRBJ1-5,CASSQRWENWGNQPQHF
NA,TRBV14,TRBJ1-2,CASSQDGFGSDPRTF
NA,TRBV27,TRBJ1-6,CASSKSGATQNYNSPLHF
few,TRBV4-3,TRBJ1-4,CASSQGADEKLFF
NA,TRBV28,TRBJ1-2,CASSFGAVSNGYTF
NA,TRBV7-2,TRBJ1-1,CASSLSWAMNTEAFF
NA,TRBV7-2,TRBJ2-3,CASRRTVNTQYF
NA,TRBV2,TRBJ2-2,CATKQGASTGELFF